The next 10 T cell receptor beta chains were all read from a single sample in a study of T cell responses to AZD1222 COVID-19 vaccine (dated by TCRdb to 2020 to 2022). Receptors were amplified or captured by the immunoSEQ multiplex PCR assay. Here the immuneACCESS table is served through TCRdb, limited to in-frame sequences with V and J called. Missing clones are a known gap in these copies; in checked studies unresolved V genes cover under half, and the rest lacks a known reason. The sample table contains roughly 140,000 clones; only one count was recorded for more than 75% of them. The ten biggest clones cover roughly a tenth of the sample. The time point label for this specimen denotes: about 28 days (+/-7) after the second vaccine dose. Sequencing used peripheral blood, obtained 28 days after the second AZD1222 dose. These receptor sequences come from an adult who received the AZD1222 COVID-19 vaccine.

This clone appeared a single time. The chain is built from TRBV3-1 (or the pseudogene TRBV3-2) and TRBJ1-3; 7 bases map to TRBD1. The CDR3 contains 16 residues. With V trimmed by 1 base and J by 2 bases, 5 bases remained unmatched. Germline V gene sequence: CDR1 LGHDT, CDR2 YNNKEL (reference sequence). The CDR3, as DNA: TGTGCCAGCAGCCAAGCCGACAGGGTTACTGGAAACACCATATATTTT. Its translation is CASSQADRVTGNTIYF.

The chain joins TRBV5-1 to TRBJ2-7; 10 bases match TRBD2. CDR1 and CDR2 (germline): SGHRS, YFSETQ. V lost 0 bases, J lost 4 bases, and 7 bases stayed unmatched. The CDR3 is made up of 16 amino acids. CDR3 sequence: CASSLGRASGSYEQYF. CDR3 nucleotide sequence: TGCGCCAGCAGCTTGGGAAGGGCTAGCGGGAGTTACGAGCAGTACTTC.

This clone has only one observation. The chain joins TRBV6-6 to TRBJ1-1; unclear D gene. The CDR3 spans 11 residues. The V and J ends lost 2 bases and 8 bases respectively, with 6 bases between them. Germline CDR1 and CDR2: MNHNY and SVGAGI (reference sequence). In DNA, the CDR3 is TGTGCCAGCAGTTACGGAGTGGAAGCTTTCTTT. Translated, it gives CASSYGVEAFF.

V usage is TRBV7-2 and J usage is TRBJ1-1; TRBD1 matches at 9 bases. CDR3 size: 13 residues. V lost 7 bases to trimming and J lost 5 bases; unmatched junction nucleotides: 5. The germline V gene encodes CDR1 SGHTA and CDR2 FQGNSA. CDR3 sequence reads: CASTGQGRTEAFF. In DNA form, the CDR3 reads TGTGCCAGCACTGGACAGGGGAGGACTGAAGCTTTCTTT.

This chain links TRBV7-2 with TRBJ2-7; the D gene is possibly TRBD2 (5 bases). Deletions cut 4 bases from V and 1 base from J, with 11 bases between. Germline lookup yields CDR1 SGHTA and CDR2 FQGNSA. The CDR3 has 14 amino acids. The CDR3 nucleotides are TGTGCCAGCAGCTACCGAGGACTTTCCTACGAGCAGTACTTC. It is translated as CASSYRGLSYEQYF.

V is TRBV2 and J is TRBJ1-2; TRBD1 agrees at 9 bases. Germline assignment: CDR1 SNHLY and CDR2 FYNNEI. J was trimmed by 4 bases and V by 7 bases; bases with no gene match: 7. The CDR3 is 14 amino acids. CDR3 amino acids: CASIGTGRGYGYTF. In nucleotides, the CDR3 is TGTGCCAGCATTGGGACAGGGAGAGGCTATGGCTACACCTTC.

The chain employs TRBV5-1 and TRBJ1-1; D perhaps matches TRBD1 (6 bases). The length of the CDR3 is 13 residues. V was trimmed by 4 bases and J by 3 bases, leaving 10 bases between them. Germline V gene data show CDR1 as SGHRS and CDR2 as YFSETQ. The DNA for the CDR3 is TGCGCCAGCAGCATGCGACAGGACACTGAAGCTTTCTTT. It translates to CASSMRQDTEAFF.

The J gene is TRBJ2-5, the V gene TRBV7-2; D may be TRBD2 (6 bases). CDR3 length: 14 amino acids. Germline loops: CDR1 SGHTA, CDR2 FQGNSA. The V gene lost 1 base and the J gene lost 5 bases, with 11 bases spanning the gap. The CDR3 DNA sequence: TGTGCCAGCAGCTTAGGACTAGTGGGGGAGACCCAGTACTTC. It translates to CASSLGLVGETQYF.

The chain employs TRBV27 and TRBJ2-1, with D hard to call. CDR3 length equals 13 residues. Per germline, CDR1 MNHEY and CDR2 SMNVEV (reference sequence). Trimming pared 7 bases from V and 8 bases from J, leaving 15 bases between. For the CDR3, the DNA is TGTGCCAGCACCCCTTATTTGGGGTATGAGCAGTTCTTC. Protein product: CASTPYLGYEQFF.

The rearrangement joins TRBV28 to TRBJ1-2; a possible D gene is TRBD1 (6 bases). The CDR3 runs 14 residues. The germline V gene has CDR1 MDHEN and CDR2 SYDVKM. V dropped 8 bases and J dropped 5 bases, with 18 bases sitting between them. The CDR3 sequence is CASGQLDRSYGYTF. CDR3 sequence (DNA): TGTGCCAGCGGTCAATTGGACAGATCTTATGGCTACACCTTC.